This T cell receptor (beta chain) appears in the sequencing data of a study of CD8+ T cells in alopecia areata. Study background: The roughly 6-10-week-old female C3H/HeJ mice were given skin taken from approximately 6-13-month-old C3H/HeJ graft donors that had spontaneous alopecia.

The CDR3 has 15 amino acids. Deletions cut 2 bases from V and 4 bases from J, with 12 bases between. Germline CDR1 NSHNY, CDR2 SYGAGN. This clone was seen a handful of times. Gene labels here are mouse ones. Read sequence stops 4 residues before the CDR3 end, and the germline J gene provides the missing end. Following extraction, RNA underwent reverse transcription to cDNA, which served as the sequencing template. Sequencing was performed with immunoSEQ multiplex PCR; in TCRdb, only in-frame clones are kept and a portion is missing. This sample has roughly 110,000 clones and no singletons, with around 19% in the ten largest.

The sequence was collected from a C3H/HeJ mouse with alopecia areata. For this strain, the MHC haplotype corresponds to H2-k. The genes are TRBV13-1 and TRBJ1-4, with D perhaps matching TRBD1 (6 bases). Sequenced: lesional skin. Partial CDR3 DNA: TGTGCCAGCAGTGAACAGGGCAGAGACAACGAA. It translates to CASSEQGRDNE. The full CDR3 protein is CASSEQGRDNERLFF. The full variable domain, completed using reference TRBV13-1 and TRBJ1-4, is EAAVTQSPRNKVTVTGGNVTLSCRQTNSHNYMYWYRQDTGHGLRLIHYSYGAGNLRIGDVPDGYKATRTTQEDFFLLLELASPSQTSLYFCASSEQGRDNERLFFGHGTKLSVL.